Below, one TCR beta chain is given with its context. Original analysis: By means of reference gene primer amplification, nucleated cell counts were estimated. Produced via immunoSEQ multiplex PCR; TCRdb's table is partial and in-frame only. V and J calls and clone size come straight from that table; D and trimming were deduced from the DNA. The data show approximately 69,000 clones, 88% seen once. This specimen comes from a study of blood T cell repertoires in COVID-19. About the study: Donors in the United States, Italy and Spain gave samples during acute or convalescent COVID-19. The analysed material was cDNA or gDNA that came from T cells, B-cell-depleted T cells, or PBMCs.

This CDR3 contains 15 residues. CDR1 is SNHLY, CDR2 FYNNEI, per germline. V was pared by 2 bases and J by 6 bases, with 11 bases between. Sequencing used peripheral blood. The receptor was derived from a man in his fifties or sixties with acute or convalescent COVID-19. The rearrangement links TRBV2 to TRBJ1-6; maybe TRBD1 (5 bases). The CDR3 loop reads CASSEQGNANSPLHF. DNA of the CDR3: TGTGCCAGCAGTGAACAGGGTAACGCTAATTCACCCCTCCACTTT.